These T cell receptor beta chains were read from a single sample in a study of CD8 T cells in ankylosing spondylitis. TCRdb passed the 5' RACE reads through MiXCR, listing each CDR3 protein once. This table has under 150,000 distinct CDR3 sequences, 12% to 15% appearing once. Sequencing was performed on blood, either unsorted or a sorted T cell fraction (not recorded which). These receptors came from a female donor with ankylosing spondylitis or in good health (not recorded which). Both conserved end residues are part of each CDR3. The D gene is left open where the match is weak. Some rows have no size entry. The others give once, few or many, or a class for an expanded clone.

>TRBJ2-1|TRBV11-2|many|TRBD2
CASSQFGREVNNEQFF
TGTGCCAGCAGCCAATTTGGGCGGGAGGTAAACAATGAGCAGTTCTTC
>TRBJ1-1|TRBV7-2|NA|NA
CASTPGRLNTEAFF
TGTGCCAGCACCCCGGGGCGGTTGAACACTGAAGCTTTCTTT
>TRBJ2-7|TRBV5-1|NA|NA
CASSTRTGGYEQYF
TGCGCCAGCAGCACCAGGACTGGGGGCTACGAGCAGTACTTC
>TRBJ2-7|TRBV20-1|many|NA
CSAWDGNYEQYF
TGCAGTGCTTGGGACGGTAACTACGAGCAGTACTTC
>TRBJ2-3|TRBV2|NA|NA
CASSDGRGSTDTQYF
TGTGCCAGCAGTGATGGGCGGGGAAGCACAGATACGCAGTATTTT
>TRBJ1-1|TRBV20-1|few|NA
CSARTDPYTEAFF
TGCAGTGCTAGGACAGATCCATACACTGAAGCTTTCTTT
>TRBJ2-7|TRBV12-3/TRBV12-4|many|TRBD1
CASSLAMTGGFVYEQYF
TGTGCCAGCAGTTTAGCGATGACAGGGGGCTTCGTCTACGAGCAGTACTTC
>TRBJ1-1|TRBV20-1|NA|NA
CSARAVTEMLLAFF
TGCAGTGCTAGAGCAGTGACAGAAATGCTCCTAGCTTTCTTT
>TRBJ2-7|TRBV29-1|few|NA
CSVEGGTSPYEQYF
TGCAGCGTTGAGGGAGGAACGAGCCCCTACGAGCAGTACTTC
>TRBJ2-1|TRBV5-8|many|NA
CASSLRGVEQFF
TGTGCCAGCAGCTTGAGAGGAGTTGAGCAGTTCTTC
>TRBJ2-3|TRBV20-1|many|TRBD2
CSAFDPTSGISTDTQYF
TGCAGTGCCTTCGACCCGACTAGCGGGATTAGCACAGATACGCAGTATTTT